The TCR beta chain under discussion was sequenced for a study of T cells in tuberculosis. The trim removed 2 bases at V and 6 bases at J, leaving 8 bases unmatched. This CDR3 is 16 amino acids long. Per the germline V gene, CDR1 is KGHSH and CDR2 is LQKENI. General study findings and limits: The TCR-beta difference was not significant; alpha differences partly reflected length.

Assay: immunoSEQ multiplex PCR; the TCRdb copy retains only in-frame clones and omits some. The sample has tens of thousands of clones; about 96% are singletons. Comments on this clone: Its antigen is not identified.

At study entry, adolescents had tuberculin skin tests and IGRA screening. The receptor was isolated from a donor between 5 and 29 years old with latent tuberculosis or without tuberculosis infection. The rearrangement joins TRBV18 to TRBJ2-3; TRBD2 matches at 10 bases. The sample comprised PBMCs. This chain's CDR3 is CASSPSSGGASDTQYF. The DNA of the CDR3 is TGTGCCAGCTCACCATCCAGCGGGGGGGCAAGCGATACGCAGTATTTT.